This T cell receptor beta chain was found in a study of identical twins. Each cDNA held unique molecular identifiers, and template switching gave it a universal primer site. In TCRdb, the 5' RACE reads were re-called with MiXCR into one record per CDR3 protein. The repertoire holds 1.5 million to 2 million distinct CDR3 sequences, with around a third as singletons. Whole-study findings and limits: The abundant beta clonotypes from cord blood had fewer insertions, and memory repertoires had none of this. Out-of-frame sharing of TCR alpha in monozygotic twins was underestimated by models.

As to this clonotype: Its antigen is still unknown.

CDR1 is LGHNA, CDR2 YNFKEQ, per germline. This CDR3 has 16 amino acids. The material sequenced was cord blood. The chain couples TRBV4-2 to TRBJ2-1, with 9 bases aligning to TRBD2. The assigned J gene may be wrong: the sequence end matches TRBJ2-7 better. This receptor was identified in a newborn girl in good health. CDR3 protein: CASSQDKREAYNEQYF. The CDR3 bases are TGTGCCAGCAGCCAAGATAAGCGGGAGGCCTACAATGAGCAGTACTTC.